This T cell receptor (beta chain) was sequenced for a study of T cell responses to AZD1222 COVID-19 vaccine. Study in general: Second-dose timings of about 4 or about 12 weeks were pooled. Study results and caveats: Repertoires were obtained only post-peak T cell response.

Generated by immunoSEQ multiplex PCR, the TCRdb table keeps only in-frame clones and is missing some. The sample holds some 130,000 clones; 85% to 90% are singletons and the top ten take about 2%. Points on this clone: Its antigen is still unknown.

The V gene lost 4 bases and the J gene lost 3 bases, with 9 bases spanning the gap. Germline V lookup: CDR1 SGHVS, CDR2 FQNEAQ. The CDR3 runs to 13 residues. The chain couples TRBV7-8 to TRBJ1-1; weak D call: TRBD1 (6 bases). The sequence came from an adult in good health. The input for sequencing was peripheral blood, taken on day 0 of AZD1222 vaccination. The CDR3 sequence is CASSYQGHTEAFF. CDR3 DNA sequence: TGTGCCAGCAGCTACCAGGGGCACACTGAAGCTTTCTTT.